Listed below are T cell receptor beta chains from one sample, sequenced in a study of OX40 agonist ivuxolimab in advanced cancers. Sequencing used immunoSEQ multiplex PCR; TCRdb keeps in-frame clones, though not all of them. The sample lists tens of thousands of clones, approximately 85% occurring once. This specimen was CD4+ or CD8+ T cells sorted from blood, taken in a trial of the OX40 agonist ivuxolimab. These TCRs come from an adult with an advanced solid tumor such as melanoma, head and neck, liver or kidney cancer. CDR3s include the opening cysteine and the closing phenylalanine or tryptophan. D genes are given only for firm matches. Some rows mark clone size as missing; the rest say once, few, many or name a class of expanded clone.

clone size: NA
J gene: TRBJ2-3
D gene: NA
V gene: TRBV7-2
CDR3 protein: CASSLGIRRTDTQYF
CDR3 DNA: TGTGCCAGCAGCCTGGGGATTAGACGCACAGATACGCAGTATTTT

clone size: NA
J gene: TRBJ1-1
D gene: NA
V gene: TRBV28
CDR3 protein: CASSLEGGTEAFF
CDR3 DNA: TGTGCCAGCAGTTTAGAGGGAGGTACTGAAGCTTTCTTT

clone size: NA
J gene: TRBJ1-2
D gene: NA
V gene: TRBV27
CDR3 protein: CASSLSGSTSYGYTF
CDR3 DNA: TGTGCCAGCAGTTTATCAGGGTCTACATCGTATGGCTACACCTTC

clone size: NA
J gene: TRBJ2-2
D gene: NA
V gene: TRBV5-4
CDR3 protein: CASRPGPGGELFF
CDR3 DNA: TGTGCCAGCAGGCCGGGGCCTGGCGGGGAGCTGTTTTTT

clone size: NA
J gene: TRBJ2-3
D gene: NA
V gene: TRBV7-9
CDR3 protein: CASRPHRVPGYTDTQYF
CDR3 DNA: TGTGCCAGCAGGCCCCATAGAGTCCCTGGGTACACAGATACGCAGTATTTT

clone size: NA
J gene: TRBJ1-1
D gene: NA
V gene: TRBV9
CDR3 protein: CASSVGRLNTEAFF
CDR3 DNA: TGTGCCAGCAGCGTAGGGCGCTTGAACACTGAAGCTTTCTTT

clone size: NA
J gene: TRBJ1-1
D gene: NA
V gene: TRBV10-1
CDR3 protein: CASSGNPRTEAFF
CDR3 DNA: TGCGCCAGCAGTGGGAACCCGAGGACTGAAGCTTTCTTT

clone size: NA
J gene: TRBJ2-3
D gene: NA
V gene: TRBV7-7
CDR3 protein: CASSPSRRTATDTQYF
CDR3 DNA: TGTGCCAGCAGCCCCAGTAGGCGTACCGCCACAGATACGCAGTATTTT

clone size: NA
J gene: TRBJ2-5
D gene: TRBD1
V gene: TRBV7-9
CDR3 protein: CASSLRQGLYQETQYF
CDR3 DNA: TGTGCCAGCAGCTTGAGACAGGGCCTGTACCAAGAGACCCAGTACTTC

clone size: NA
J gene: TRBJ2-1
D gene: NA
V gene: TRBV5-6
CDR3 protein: CASSLGLGSYNEQFF
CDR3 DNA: TGTGCCAGCAGCTTGGGACTAGGGTCCTACAATGAGCAGTTCTTC

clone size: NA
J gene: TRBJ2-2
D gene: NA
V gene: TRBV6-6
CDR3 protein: CASRPSRGFRTGELFF
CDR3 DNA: TGTGCCAGCAGGCCTAGCAGGGGCTTTCGGACCGGGGAGCTGTTTTTT

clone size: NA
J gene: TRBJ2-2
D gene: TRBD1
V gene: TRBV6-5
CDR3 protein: CASSPLDRGAELFF
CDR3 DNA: TGTGCCAGCAGTCCCTTAGACAGGGGGGCGGAGCTGTTTTTT

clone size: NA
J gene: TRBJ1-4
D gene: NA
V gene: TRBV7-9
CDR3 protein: CASSPPLATNEKLFF
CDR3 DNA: TGTGCCAGCAGCCCCCCCCTTGCAACTAATGAAAAACTGTTTTTT

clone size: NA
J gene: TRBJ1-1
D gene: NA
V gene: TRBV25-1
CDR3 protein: CASSEGTGTIYTEAFF
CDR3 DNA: TGTGCCAGCAGTGAAGGAACAGGGACGATCTACACTGAAGCTTTCTTT

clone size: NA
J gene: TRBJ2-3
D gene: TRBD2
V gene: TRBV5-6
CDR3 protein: CASGGLAGAPRYF
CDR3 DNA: TGTGCCAGCGGCGGACTAGCGGGGGCCCCGCGGTATTTT

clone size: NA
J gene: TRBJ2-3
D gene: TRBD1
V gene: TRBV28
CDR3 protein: CASSLISGTAYTDTQYF
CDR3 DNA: TGTGCCAGCAGTTTGATTTCCGGGACAGCTTACACAGATACGCAGTATTTT

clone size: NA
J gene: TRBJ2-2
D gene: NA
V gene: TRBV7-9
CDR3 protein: CASSLTRGGELFF
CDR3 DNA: TGTGCCAGCAGCTTAACAAGAGGGGGGGAGCTGTTTTTT

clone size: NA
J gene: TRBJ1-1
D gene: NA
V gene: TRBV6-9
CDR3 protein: CASSVSTHTEAFF
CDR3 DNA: TGTGCCAGCAGCGTATCGACCCACACTGAAGCTTTCTTT

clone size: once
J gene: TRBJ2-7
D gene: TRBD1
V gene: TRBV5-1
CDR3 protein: CASSLDRGYEQYF
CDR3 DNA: TGCGCCAGCAGCTTAGACAGGGGCTACGAGCAGTACTTC

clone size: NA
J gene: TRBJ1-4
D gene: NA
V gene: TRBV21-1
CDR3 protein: CASVGGQGPTNEKLFF
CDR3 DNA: TGTGCCAGCGTGGGAGGACAGGGTCCAACTAATGAAAAACTGTTTTTT

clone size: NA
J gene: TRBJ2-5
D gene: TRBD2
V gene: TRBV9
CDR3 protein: CASSAASLAGGRETQYF
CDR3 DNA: TGTGCCAGCAGCGCTGCCTCCCTAGCGGGGGGTCGTGAGACCCAGTACTTC

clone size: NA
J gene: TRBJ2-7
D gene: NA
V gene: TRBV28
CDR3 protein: CASSLVKTYEQYF
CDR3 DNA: TGTGCCAGCAGTTTAGTCAAGACCTACGAGCAGTACTTC

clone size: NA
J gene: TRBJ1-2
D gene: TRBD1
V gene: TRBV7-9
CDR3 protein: CASTETTTGAYGYTF
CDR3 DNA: TGTGCCAGCACCGAAACTACGACAGGGGCCTATGGCTACACCTTC

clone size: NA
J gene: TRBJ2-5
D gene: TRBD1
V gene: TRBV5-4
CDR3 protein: CASRAWTGLQETQYF
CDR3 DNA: TGTGCCAGCAGGGCATGGACAGGCCTCCAAGAGACCCAGTACTTC

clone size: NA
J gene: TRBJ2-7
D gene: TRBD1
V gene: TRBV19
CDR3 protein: CASSIGTGRTYEQYF
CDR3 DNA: TGTGCCAGTAGTATAGGGACAGGGAGAACCTACGAGCAGTACTTC

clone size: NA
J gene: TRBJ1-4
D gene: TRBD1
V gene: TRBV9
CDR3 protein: CASSGGQGLNEKLFF
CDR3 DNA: TGTGCCAGCAGTGGTGGACAGGGATTAAATGAAAAACTGTTTTTT

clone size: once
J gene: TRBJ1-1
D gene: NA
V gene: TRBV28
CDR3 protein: CASDKHRRNTEAFF
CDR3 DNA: TGTGCCAGCGATAAGCACAGGCGGAACACTGAAGCTTTCTTT

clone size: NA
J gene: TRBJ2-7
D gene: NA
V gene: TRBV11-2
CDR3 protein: CASSLTGLDEQYF
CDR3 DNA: TGTGCCAGCAGCTTAACCGGGCTCGACGAGCAGTACTTC

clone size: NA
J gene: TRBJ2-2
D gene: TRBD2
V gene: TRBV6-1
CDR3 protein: CASSEWIQGGYAGELFF
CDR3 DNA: TGTGCCAGCAGTGAATGGATCCAGGGAGGGTACGCCGGGGAGCTGTTTTTT

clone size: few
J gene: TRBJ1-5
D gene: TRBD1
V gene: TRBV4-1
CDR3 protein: CASSPESTGFSNQPQHF
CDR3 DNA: TGCGCCAGCAGCCCAGAATCGACAGGGTTTAGCAATCAGCCCCAGCATTTT

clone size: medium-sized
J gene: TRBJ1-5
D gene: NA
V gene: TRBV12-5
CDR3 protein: CASGLMGYSNQPQHF
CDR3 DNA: TGTGCTAGTGGTTTGATGGGGTATAGCAATCAGCCCCAGCATTTT

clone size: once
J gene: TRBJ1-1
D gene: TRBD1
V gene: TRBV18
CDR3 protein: CASSPRQGASFATEAFF
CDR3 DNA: TGTGCCAGCTCACCACGACAGGGGGCGAGTTTTGCCACTGAAGCTTTCTTT

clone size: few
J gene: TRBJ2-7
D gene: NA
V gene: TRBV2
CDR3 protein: CASSEGAGGIYEQYF
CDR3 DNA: TGTGCCAGCAGTGAAGGGGCGGGCGGAATTTACGAGCAGTACTTC

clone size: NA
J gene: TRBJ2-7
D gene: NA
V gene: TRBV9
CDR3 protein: CASSEGFTGTYEQYF
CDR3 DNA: TGTGCCAGCAGCGAGGGTTTTACAGGGACCTACGAGCAGTACTTC

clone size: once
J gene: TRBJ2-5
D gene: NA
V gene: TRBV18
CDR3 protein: CASSLPAADLGGETQYF
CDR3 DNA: TGTGCCAGCTCCCTTCCCGCGGCCGACCTCGGCGGGGAGACCCAGTACTTC

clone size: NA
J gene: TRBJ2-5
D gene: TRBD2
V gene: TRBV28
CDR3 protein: CASSGTSGGRSLQETQYF
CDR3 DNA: TGTGCCAGCAGTGGGACTAGCGGGGGGAGGTCCCTACAAGAGACCCAGTACTTC

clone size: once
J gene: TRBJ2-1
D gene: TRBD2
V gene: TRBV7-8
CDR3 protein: CASSPWTSGGEQFF
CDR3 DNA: TGTGCCAGCAGCCCCTGGACTAGCGGAGGCGAGCAGTTCTTC

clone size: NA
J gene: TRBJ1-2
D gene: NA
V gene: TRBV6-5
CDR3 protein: CASLKSGGYTF
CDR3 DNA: TGTGCCAGCTTAAAAAGTGGCGGCTACACCTTC

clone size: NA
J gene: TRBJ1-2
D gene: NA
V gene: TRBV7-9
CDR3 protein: CASSLSFESYGYTF
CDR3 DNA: TGTGCCAGCAGCTTATCATTTGAAAGCTATGGCTACACCTTC

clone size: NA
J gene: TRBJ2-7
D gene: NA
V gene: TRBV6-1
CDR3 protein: CASSDIGLQDF
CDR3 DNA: TGTGCCAGCAGTGATATAGGGTTACAGGACTTC

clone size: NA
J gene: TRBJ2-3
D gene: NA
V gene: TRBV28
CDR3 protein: CASSGFGRTQLYTDTQYF
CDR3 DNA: TGTGCCAGCAGTGGCTTCGGCCGGACTCAGCTTTACACAGATACGCAGTATTTT

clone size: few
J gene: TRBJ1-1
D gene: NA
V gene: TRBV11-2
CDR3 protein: CASSLVRLMNTEAFF
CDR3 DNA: TGTGCCAGCAGCTTAGTTCGCCTCATGAACACTGAAGCTTTCTTT

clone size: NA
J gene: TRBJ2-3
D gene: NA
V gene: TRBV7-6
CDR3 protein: CASSLGGVVAQYF
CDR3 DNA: TGTGCCAGCAGCTTAGGTGGTGTAGTTGCGCAGTATTTT